These 29 T cell receptor beta chains share one sample of origin, sequenced in a study of cytomegalovirus exposure and HLA in healthy donors. The PCR used 60 Vbeta and 13 Jbeta primers. Here immunoSEQ multiplex PCR was the method, and the copy in TCRdb shows in-frame clones only, minus some. The sample contains around 150,000 clones, around 82% of which appear only once. Sample: PBMCs. The receptors were gathered from a man between 40 and 49 years old in good health and CMV-seropositive.

V usage is TRBV7-9 and J usage is TRBJ1-5, with a possible D match to TRBD1 (5 bases). CDR1 and CDR2 (germline): SEHNR, FQNEAQ (reference sequence). The CDR3 loop spans 14 amino acids. V lost 5 bases to trimming and J lost 1 base, with 9 bases between them. CDR3 loop: CASSQGFSNQPQHF. The CDR3 DNA sequence: TGTGCCAGCAGCCAGGGTTTCAGCAATCAGCCCCAGCATTTT.

The chain carries TRBV6-6 and TRBJ2-7; TRBD2 is a possible D gene (5 bases). V shed 5 bases and J shed 3 bases, with 11 bases lying between them. The CDR3 length is 13 residues. The germline CDR1 and CDR2 sequences are MNHNY and SVGAGI (reference sequence). The CDR3 bases are TGTGCCAGCAGTAGAGCGGCAGACTACGAGCAGTACTTC. It specifies CASSRAADYEQYF.

The chain joins TRBV28 to TRBJ1-1; D unclear. Trimming pared 5 bases from V and 0 bases from J, leaving 10 bases between. This CDR3 has 14 amino acids. Germline V gives CDR1 MDHEN, CDR2 SYDVKM. The CDR3 DNA reads TGTGCCAGCAGTCGAGTCGCCATGAACACTGAAGCTTTCTTT. Translated, it gives CASSRVAMNTEAFF. Full variable domain (missing parts from reference TRBV28 and TRBJ1-1): DVKVTQSSRYLVKRTGEKVFLECVQDMDHENMFWYRQDPGLGLRLIYFSYDVKMKEKGDIPEGYSVSREKKERFSLILESASTNQTSMYLCASSRVAMNTEAFFGQGTRLTVV.

The chain recombines TRBV9 with TRBJ2-7, with 8 bases aligning to TRBD1. Losses at the gene ends were 3 bases for V and 1 base for J; bases not matched to a gene: 6. Germline values: CDR1 SGDLS, CDR2 YYNGEE. This CDR3 is 15 amino acids long. CDR3 sequence (DNA): TGTGCCAGCAGCGAAGGCCAGGGGGCATCCTACGAGCAGTACTTC. Amino acid sequence: CASSEGQGASYEQYF.

This rearrangement joins TRBV7-8 to TRBJ2-1, with TRBD2 identical over 13 bases. The CDR3 sequence is 17 residues long. The germline CDR1 and CDR2 sequences are SGHVS and FQNEAQ. The ends lost 0 bases at V and 4 bases at J; junction bases unmatched: 3. This CDR3 is CASSLARLAGGYNEQFF. For the CDR3, the DNA is TGTGCCAGCAGCTTAGCAAGACTAGCGGGAGGATACAATGAGCAGTTCTTC.

This chain's CDR3 is CASSQTSGAPGMETQYF. In DNA form, the CDR3 reads TGCGCCAGCAGTCAAACTAGCGGAGCACCAGGGATGGAGACCCAGTACTTC. The chain links TRBV23-1 to TRBJ2-5; 8 nucleotides align to TRBD2. TRBV23-1 is an open reading frame, and its role is uncertain. The CDR3 runs 17 residues. Trimming cost V 2 bases and J 5 bases; bases outside gene matches: 13.

This rearrangement joins TRBV2 to TRBJ1-2; 11 bases are shared with TRBD1. With V trimmed by 3 bases and J by 2 bases, 2 bases remained unmatched. This CDR3 has 15 residues. Germline V gene sequence: CDR1 SNHLY, CDR2 FYNNEI. CDR3 amino acids: CASSDGTGGNYGYTF. CDR3 sequence (DNA): TGTGCCAGCAGTGACGGGACAGGGGGGAACTATGGCTACACCTTC.

J is TRBJ2-5 and V is TRBV6-6; tentative D call: TRBD1 (5 bases). V was shortened by 5 bases and J by 0 bases, with 13 bases between the two germline ends. The CDR3 contains 15 residues. Germline CDR1 reads MNHNY; CDR2 reads SVGAGI (reference sequence). Written as DNA, the CDR3 is TGTGCCAGCAGTACCGAGAGACAGTACCAAGAGACCCAGTACTTC. This gives the protein CASSTERQYQETQYF.

The rearrangement joins TRBV18 to TRBJ2-7; D is possibly TRBD2 (5 bases). With 3 bases removed from V and 3 bases from J, the gap between germline ends came to 18 bases. CDR1 KGHSH and CDR2 LQKENI come from the germline V gene. The CDR3 totals 16 residues. The CDR3: CASSPSGAGADYEQYF. Written as DNA, the CDR3 is TGTGCCAGCTCACCCTCGGGCGCAGGAGCGGACTACGAGCAGTACTTC.

The chain uses TRBV18 and TRBJ1-1; no clear D. Germline CDR1 and CDR2: KGHSH and LQKENI. This CDR3 is built from 14 residues. V lost 4 bases and J 2 bases, leaving 11 bases between the germline ends. CDR3 in DNA: TGTGCCAGCTCACGAGTGGGCATTAACACTGAAGCTTTCTTT. It yields the protein CASSRVGINTEAFF. Complete variable domain (other parts from reference TRBV18 and TRBJ1-1): NAGVMQNPRHLVRRRGQEARLRCSPMKGHSHVYWYRQLPEEGLKFMVYLQKENIIDESGMPKERFSAEFPKEGPSILRIQQVVRGDSAAYFCASSRVGINTEAFFGQGTRLTVV.

This clone was seen just once. V gene TRBV28 combines with J gene TRBJ2-7, with 9 bases matching TRBD2. J lost 7 bases, V lost 3 bases, and 1 base had no gene match. The CDR3 has 12 residues. Germline-derived CDR1 and CDR2 are MDHEN and SYDVKM. This CDR3 is CASSLSGGEQYF. The CDR3 coding sequence is TGTGCCAGCAGTTTGAGCGGGGGGGAGCAGTACTTC.

The CDR3 DNA follows: TGTGCCACCAGCGGAGGCACTAGCGGAATACAAGAGCAGTTCTTC. It codes for CATSGGTSGIQEQFF. This chain connects TRBV15 to TRBJ2-1; 8 positions match TRBD2. Germline V gene lookup returns CDR1 LNHNV and CDR2 YYDKDF (reference sequence). The CDR3 loop spans 15 amino acids. The junction had 13 bases not matched to a gene; V was cut back by 5 bases and J by 10 bases.

The genes are TRBV6-1 and TRBJ2-7; D is possibly TRBD1 (5 bases). The CDR3 length is 15 residues. V shed 5 bases and J shed 4 bases, with 18 bases lying between them. Per the germline V gene, CDR1 is MNHNS and CDR2 is SASEGT. In nucleotides, the CDR3 is TGTGCCAGCAGTCTTACCCCGGACACAGGATACGAGCAGTACTTC. This gives the protein CASSLTPDTGYEQYF.

This chain uses TRBV5-8 with TRBJ1-5, with D unresolved. This CDR3 has 16 amino acids. Per the germline V gene, CDR1 is SGHTS and CDR2 is YDEGEE. Trimming stripped 0 bases from V and 4 bases from J, with 14 bases between. The CDR3 loop reads CASSLGPNSRNQPQHF. DNA for the CDR3: TGTGCCAGCAGCTTGGGGCCAAACAGTAGGAATCAGCCCCAGCATTTT.

The J gene is TRBJ1-6, the V gene TRBV5-8; no firm D call. This CDR3 is built from 17 residues. V dropped 4 bases and J dropped 0 bases, with 14 bases sitting between them. Germline V gene sequence: CDR1 SGHTS, CDR2 YDEGEE. The CDR3 coding sequence is TGTGCCAGCAGCCCGACGGATGGCGGCTCCTATAATTCACCCCTCCACTTT. As protein: CASSPTDGGSYNSPLHF.

The rearrangement joins TRBV7-9 to TRBJ1-4; TRBD1 might be the D (6 bases). V was cut by 4 bases and J by 4 bases, with 13 bases left in between. The CDR3 covers 15 residues. From germline, CDR1 is SEHNR and CDR2 FQNEAQ (reference sequence). CDR3 in amino acids: CASSSMDSGNEKLFF. The CDR3 nucleotides are TGTGCCAGCAGCTCCATGGACAGCGGTAATGAAAAACTGTTTTTT.

A remark on this clone: The missing conserved phenylalanine or tryptophan at the end of this CDR3 makes a read error likely. The rearrangement links TRBV5-6 to TRBJ1-1, with 7 bases that match TRBD1. The CDR3 totals 17 residues. The germline CDR1 and CDR2 sequences are SGHDT and YYEEEE. V gave up 1 base and J gave up 0 bases; unmatched junction bases: 9. In DNA form, the CDR3 reads TGTGCCAGCAGCTTGTACAGGGGAGGAGGGATGAACACTGAAGCTTTCCTT. This encodes CASSLYRGGGMNTEAFL.

With regard to this clone: The junction departs from germline at one end; a sequencing error may be responsible. This chain uses TRBV11-2 with TRBJ1-4; D gene uncertain. This CDR3 has 13 amino acids. Germline loops: CDR1 SGHAT, CDR2 FQNNGV. CDR3 in amino acids: CAGSDGENEKLFF. The CDR3 DNA is TGTGCCGGCAGCGACGGGGAGAATGAAAAACTGTTTTTT.

This clone has a single count. The V gene is TRBV27, the J gene TRBJ1-2; 7 bases align to TRBD1. Germline V CDR1 and CDR2: MNHEY, SMNVEV (reference sequence). The length of the CDR3 is 14 residues. Germline trimming cut 3 bases from V and 5 bases from J; bases unmatched to any gene: 6. CDR3 amino acids: CASSFSGQPYGYTF. DNA for the CDR3: TGTGCCAGCAGTTTCTCGGGACAGCCTTATGGCTACACCTTC.

The chain uses TRBV4-3 and TRBJ2-1; D might be TRBD2 (6 bases). The CDR3 loop spans 16 amino acids. From germline, CDR1 is LGHNA and CDR2 YSLEER. The V end lost 0 bases, the J end lost 4 bases, and 13 bases lay between the germline ends. CDR3 nucleotide sequence: TGCGCCAGCAGCCAAGAAAGTCTAGCGCTTTACAATGAGCAGTTCTTC. Amino acids: CASSQESLALYNEQFF.

There are a few counts of this clone. As DNA, the CDR3 is TGCGCCAGCAGCCAGGTTGCAGAGGCCAACGTCCTGACTTTC. Translating gives CASSQVAEANVLTF. V and J are TRBV4-3 and TRBJ2-6; no definite D call. CDR1 is LGHNA, CDR2 YSLEER, per germline. This CDR3 comprises 14 residues. The V end lost 3 bases, the J end lost 6 bases, and 9 bases lay between the germline ends.

The rearrangement uses TRBV27 and TRBJ2-5, with TRBD1 as a possible D gene (5 bases). Trimming removed 1 base at V and 5 bases at J, with 11 bases between. Germline V gene data show CDR1 as MNHEY and CDR2 as SMNVEV (reference sequence). The CDR3 extends over 14 amino acids. CDR3 sequence: CASSLYRLGETQYF. CDR3 DNA: TGTGCCAGCAGTTTATACAGGTTGGGGGAGACCCAGTACTTC.

This chain uses TRBV19 with TRBJ2-2; 9 bases line up with TRBD1. Germline V lookup: CDR1 LNHDA, CDR2 SQIVND (reference sequence). Trimming took 5 bases from V and 5 from J; bases not matched to a gene: 0. This CDR3 is 13 amino acids long. CDR3: CASSGTGTGELFF. In nucleotides, the CDR3 is TGTGCCAGTAGTGGGACAGGGACCGGGGAGCTGTTTTTT.

Only a few counts were recorded for this clone. This sequence joins TRBV10-2 and TRBJ1-6; D is unclear. Per germline, CDR1 WSHSY and CDR2 SAAADI. This CDR3 is 15 amino acids long. V lost 0 bases to trimming and J lost 2 bases, with 5 bases between them. CDR3 amino acids: CASSESAAYNSPLHF. The CDR3, as DNA: TGCGCCAGCAGTGAGTCGGCAGCCTATAATTCACCCCTCCACTTT.

This clone occurred a few times. The gene calls are TRBV21-1 and TRBJ1-1; the D call of TRBD1 is as the table states it, not checked on the DNA. TRBV21-1 is given as a pseudogene. The CDR3 loop spans 17 amino acids. Here the CDR3 reads CASSNEIETEPNTEAFF. In DNA, the CDR3 is TGTGCCAGCAGCAACGAGATCGAGACAGAGCCGAACACTGAAGCTTTCTTT.

The chain employs TRBV14 and TRBJ2-5; 8 bases are a match to TRBD1. The CDR3 loop spans 18 amino acids. The trim removed 3 bases at V and 2 bases at J, leaving 14 bases unmatched. CDR1 and CDR2 from the germline V gene are SGHDN and FVKESK. Written as DNA, the CDR3 is TGTGCCAGCAGCCAGACCGGCGGGGCAGGGGGCCTTCAAGAGACCCAGTACTTC. This sequence encodes CASSQTGGAGGLQETQYF.

The chain combines TRBV5-1 with TRBJ1-2; D unclear. The CDR3 sequence is 15 residues long. V was pared by 0 bases and J by 4 bases, with 13 bases between. Germline assignment: CDR1 SGHRS and CDR2 YFSETQ. CDR3 in DNA: TGCGCCAGCAGCTTGGATGGGAGTCAAGGCTATGGCTACACCTTC. It encodes CASSLDGSQGYGYTF.

V and J are TRBV5-1 and TRBJ2-5; 9 bases line up with TRBD1. In germline, CDR1 is SGHRS, CDR2 YFSETQ. The CDR3 spans 14 residues. The ends lost 3 bases at V and 2 bases at J; junction bases unmatched: 2. CDR3 nucleotides: TGCGCCAGCAGCTCACAGGGGGCTCAAGAGACCCAGTACTTC. It is translated as CASSSQGAQETQYF.

V is TRBV5-6 and J is TRBJ1-6, with 7 bases fitting TRBD1. The CDR3 covers 17 residues. V shed 1 base, J shed 4 bases, and the junction held 8 bases outside the gene matches. Germline lookup yields CDR1 SGHDT and CDR2 YYEEEE. CDR3 coding DNA: TGTGCCAGCAGCTTGTTGCGGGCAGGGGGTTATAATTCACCCCTCCACTTT. Translating it yields CASSLLRAGGYNSPLHF.